This T cell receptor (beta chain) is from a study of tumor-infiltrating lymphocytes in primary liver carcinoma. TCR beta cDNA came from about 500 ng total RNA, primed with a constant-region primer. For TCR beta, libraries were produced by three nested multiplex PCR rounds using slightly modified ARM-PCR. In the first two PCR rounds, TRBV1-TRBV30 forward primers were paired with a C-beta reverse primer, and each round lasted roughly 9 cycles. One entry per CDR3 protein, called by TCRdb with MiXCR from the multiplex PCR reads. The table has nearly 200,000 distinct CDR3 sequences, about 65% seen once. Of note for this clonotype: This clone may be a read error of a much larger clone one base away.

The CDR3 runs to 16 residues. Germline CDR1 and CDR2: ENHRY and SYGVKD. They got blood RNA out of unsorted whole blood and also pulled out germline DNA. This clonotype was sampled from a woman aged 60-75 years with primary liver carcinoma and hepatitis B virus infection. The sample consisted of peripheral blood. The chain links TRBV10-3 to TRBJ1-6; TRBD1 aligns across 9 bases. The CDR3 spells CAISGAGQGSNSLLHF. The DNA for the CDR3 is TGTGCCATCAGTGGGGCTGGACAGGGGTCTAATTCACTCCTCCACTTT.